Below, one T cell receptor beta chain is given with its context. This specimen belongs to a study of T cell responses to AZD1222 COVID-19 vaccine. CDR3 size: 15 residues. CDR1 and CDR2 from the germline V gene are SGHTA and FQGNSA. The V end lost 4 bases, the J end lost 0 bases, and 7 bases lay between the germline ends. The protocol was immunoSEQ multiplex PCR, while the TCRdb copy is restricted to in-frame clones and leaves out a portion. This table holds 110,000 to 150,000 clones, under 95% found once. The receptor was derived from an adult in good health. The chain links TRBV7-2 to TRBJ1-6; D might be TRBD1 (5 bases). Sequencing used peripheral blood, obtained on day 0 of AZD1222 vaccination. The CDR3 sequence is CASSSDSSYNSPLHF. The DNA for the CDR3 is TGTGCCAGCAGCTCCGACAGCTCCTATAATTCACCCCTCCACTTT. Full variable domain (remainder filled in from reference TRBV7-2 and TRBJ1-6): GAGVSQSPSNKVTEKGKDVELRCDPISGHTALYWYRQSLGQGLEFLIYFQGNSAPDKSGLPSDRFSAERTGGSVSTLTIQRTQQEDSAVYLCASSSDSSYNSPLHFGNGTRLTVT.